This T cell receptor (beta chain) was documented in a study of radiation and T cells in renal cell carcinoma. The treatment was: treatment-naive control, cytoreductive nephrectomy. Treatment-naive patients without radiation supplied the control tumors at nephrectomy. Clear cell pathology was present in this patient's renal cell carcinoma. Controls included several female and 10 or so male donors, resected 2011 to 2014. The repertoire was sequenced with immunoSEQ multiplex PCR; TCRdb's copy has only in-frame clones and lacks some. The repertoire includes about 25,000 clones, roughly 64% of them detected once, and roughly 23% sits in the top ten. The length of the CDR3 is 16 residues. Germline values: CDR1 MNHNS, CDR2 SASEGT.

This sequence originates from a man aged 35 to 55 with renal cell carcinoma. The V call is TRBV6-1, the J call TRBJ2-2; TRBD1 agrees at 8 bases. The specimen comprised tumor tissue, sampled from a patient whose treatment was nephrectomy without radiotherapy. CDR3 bases: TGTGCAAGCTGTGACACGAGACAGGGGTTCGACGGGGAGCTGTTTTTT. It yields the protein CASCDTRQGFDGELFF.